This T cell receptor beta chain was captured in a study of blood T cell repertoires in COVID-19. CDR1 is SNHLY, CDR2 FYNNEI, per germline. The CDR3 spans 13 residues. V was cut by 6 bases and J by 5 bases, with 13 bases left in between. Using immunoSEQ multiplex PCR, the repertoire was profiled, and TCRdb retains in-frame clones only, with some absent. The sample has about 320,000 clones; 90% are singletons. What was sequenced was PBMCs or T cells enriched from blood (not recorded which). The chain is built from TRBV2 and TRBJ2-5; a possible D gene is TRBD1 (6 bases). This receptor was obtained from a man between 60 and 75 years old who had recovered from COVID-19. The CDR3 region is CASSTQGTETQYF. CDR3 DNA sequence: TGTGCCAGCAGCACACAGGGCACGGAGACCCAGTACTTC.